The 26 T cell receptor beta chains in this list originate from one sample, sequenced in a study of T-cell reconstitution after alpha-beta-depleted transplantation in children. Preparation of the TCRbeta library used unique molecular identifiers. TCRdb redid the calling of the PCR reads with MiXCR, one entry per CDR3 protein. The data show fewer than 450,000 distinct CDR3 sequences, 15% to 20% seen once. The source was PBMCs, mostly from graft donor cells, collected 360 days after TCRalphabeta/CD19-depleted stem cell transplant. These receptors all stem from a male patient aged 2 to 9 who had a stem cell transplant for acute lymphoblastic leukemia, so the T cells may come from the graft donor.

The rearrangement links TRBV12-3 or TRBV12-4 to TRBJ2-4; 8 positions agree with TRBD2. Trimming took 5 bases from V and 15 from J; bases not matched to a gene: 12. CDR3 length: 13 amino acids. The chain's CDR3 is CASSPGWAGGWYF. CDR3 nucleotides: TGTGCCAGCAGTCCAGGGTGGGCGGGAGGTTGGTACTTC.

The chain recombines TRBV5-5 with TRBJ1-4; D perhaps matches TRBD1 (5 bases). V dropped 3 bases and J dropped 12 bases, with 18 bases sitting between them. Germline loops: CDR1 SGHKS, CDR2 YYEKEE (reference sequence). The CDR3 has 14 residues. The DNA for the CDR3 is TGTGCCAGCAGCTCCCTCCCGACGGGACCGGAACTGTTTTTT. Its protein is CASSSLPTGPELFF. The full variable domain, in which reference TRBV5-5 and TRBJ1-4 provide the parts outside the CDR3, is DAGVTQSPTHLIKTRGQQVTLRCSPISGHKSVSWYQQVLGQGPQFIFQYYEKEERGRGNFPDRFSARQFPNYSSELNVNALLLGDSALYLCASSSLPTGPELFFGSGTQLSVL.

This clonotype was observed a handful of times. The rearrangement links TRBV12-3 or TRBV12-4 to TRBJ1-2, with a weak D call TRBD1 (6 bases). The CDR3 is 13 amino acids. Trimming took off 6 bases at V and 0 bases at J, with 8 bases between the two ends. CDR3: CASSGTTNYGYTF. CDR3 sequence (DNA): TGTGCCAGCAGCGGGACAACTAACTATGGCTACACCTTC.

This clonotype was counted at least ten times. CDR3 in amino acids: CASSSGVYNEQFF. In DNA, the CDR3 is TGCGCCAGCAGCTCAGGAGTCTACAATGAGCAGTTCTTC. The chain combines TRBV5-1 with TRBJ2-1; D call uncertain. The ends were cut back, 3 bases at V and 3 bases at J, with 7 bases in the middle. The CDR3 totals 13 residues. Looked up from germline, CDR1 is SGHRS and CDR2 is YFSETQ.

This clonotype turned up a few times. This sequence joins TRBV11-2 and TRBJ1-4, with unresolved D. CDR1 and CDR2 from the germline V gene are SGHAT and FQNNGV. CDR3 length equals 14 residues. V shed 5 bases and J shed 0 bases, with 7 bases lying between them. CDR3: CASSEFATNEKLFF. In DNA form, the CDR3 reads TGTGCCAGCAGCGAATTTGCAACTAATGAAAAACTGTTTTTT.

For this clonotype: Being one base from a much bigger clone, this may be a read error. The CDR3, as DNA: TGTGCCAGCAGTTACGAGAGGGAGACCCAGTACTTC. Translated, it gives CASSYERETQYF. The chain is built from TRBV6-6 and TRBJ2-5; D call uncertain. CDR1 is MNHNY, CDR2 SVGAGI, per germline (reference sequence). V lost 2 bases to trimming and J lost 5 bases, with 6 bases between them. This CDR3 has 12 amino acids.

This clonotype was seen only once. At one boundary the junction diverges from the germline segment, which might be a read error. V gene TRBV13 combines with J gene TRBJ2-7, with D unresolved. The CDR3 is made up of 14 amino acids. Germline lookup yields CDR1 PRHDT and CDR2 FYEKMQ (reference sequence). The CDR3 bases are TGTACCAGCAGCTTAGGGCACGCTTCCTACGAGCAGTACTTC. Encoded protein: CTSSLGHASYEQYF.

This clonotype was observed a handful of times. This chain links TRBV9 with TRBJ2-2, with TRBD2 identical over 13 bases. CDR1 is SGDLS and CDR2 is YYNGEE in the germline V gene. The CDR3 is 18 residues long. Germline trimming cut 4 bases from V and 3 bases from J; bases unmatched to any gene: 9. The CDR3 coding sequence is TGTGCCAGCAGCCCACGGACTAGCGGGAGAGGGCACACCGGGGAGCTGTTTTTT. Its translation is CASSPRTSGRGHTGELFF.

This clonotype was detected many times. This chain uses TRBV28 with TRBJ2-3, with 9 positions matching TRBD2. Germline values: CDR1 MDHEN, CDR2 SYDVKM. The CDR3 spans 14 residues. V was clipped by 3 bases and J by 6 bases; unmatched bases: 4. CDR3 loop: CASSLAGLADTQYF. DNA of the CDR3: TGTGCCAGCAGTTTGGCTGGACTAGCGGATACGCAGTATTTT.

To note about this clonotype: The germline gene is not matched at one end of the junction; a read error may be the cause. DNA for the CDR3: TGTGCCAGTAGGGGACAGGGTCGGGCCGGGGAGCTGGTTTTT. Its protein product is CASRGQGRAGELVF. The chain carries TRBV19 and TRBJ2-2, with 9 bases that match TRBD1. This CDR3 contains 14 residues. The germline CDR1 and CDR2 sequences are LNHDA and SQIVND (reference sequence).

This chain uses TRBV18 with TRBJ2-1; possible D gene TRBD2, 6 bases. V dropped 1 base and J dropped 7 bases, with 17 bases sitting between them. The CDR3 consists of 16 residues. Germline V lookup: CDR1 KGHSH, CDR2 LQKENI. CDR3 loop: CASSPLIGRALNEQFF. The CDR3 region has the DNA TGTGCCAGCTCACCACTTATCGGGAGAGCTTTAAATGAGCAGTTCTTC.

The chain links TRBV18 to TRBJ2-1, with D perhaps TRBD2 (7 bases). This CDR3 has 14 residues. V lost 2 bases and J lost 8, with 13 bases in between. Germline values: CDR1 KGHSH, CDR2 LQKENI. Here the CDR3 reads CASSPTMRGHEQFF. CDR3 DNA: TGTGCCAGCTCACCAACTATGCGGGGGCATGAGCAGTTCTTC. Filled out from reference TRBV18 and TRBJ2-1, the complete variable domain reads NAGVMQNPRHLVRRRGQEARLRCSPMKGHSHVYWYRQLPEEGLKFMVYLQKENIIDESGMPKERFSAEFPKEGPSILRIQQVVRGDSAAYFCASSPTMRGHEQFFGPGTRLTVL.

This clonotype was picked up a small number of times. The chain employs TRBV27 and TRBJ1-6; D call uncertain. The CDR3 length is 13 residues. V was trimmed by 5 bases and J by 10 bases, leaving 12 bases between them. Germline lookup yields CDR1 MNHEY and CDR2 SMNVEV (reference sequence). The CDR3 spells CASSAVGQSPLHF. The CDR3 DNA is TGTGCCAGCAGTGCCGTTGGGCAGTCACCCCTCCACTTT.

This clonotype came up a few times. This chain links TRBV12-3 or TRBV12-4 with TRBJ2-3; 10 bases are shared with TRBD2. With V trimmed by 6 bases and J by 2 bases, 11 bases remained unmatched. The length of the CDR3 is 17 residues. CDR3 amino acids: CASRSSGTSAYTDTQYF. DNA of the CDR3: TGTGCCAGCAGATCTTCCGGGACTAGCGCATACACAGATACGCAGTATTTT.

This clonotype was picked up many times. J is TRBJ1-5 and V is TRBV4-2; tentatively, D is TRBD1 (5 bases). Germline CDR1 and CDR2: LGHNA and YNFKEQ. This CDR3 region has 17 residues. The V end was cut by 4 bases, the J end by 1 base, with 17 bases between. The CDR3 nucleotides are TGTGCCAGCAGCCTTGACCTAATCCGGGACAGCAATCAGCCCCAGCATTTT. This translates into CASSLDLIRDSNQPQHF.

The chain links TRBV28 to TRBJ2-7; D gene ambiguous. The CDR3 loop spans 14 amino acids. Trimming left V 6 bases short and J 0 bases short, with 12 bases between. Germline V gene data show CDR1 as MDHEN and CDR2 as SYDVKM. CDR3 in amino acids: CASSPLLSSYEQYF. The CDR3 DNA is TGTGCCAGCAGCCCCCTTCTGAGCTCCTACGAGCAGTACTTC.

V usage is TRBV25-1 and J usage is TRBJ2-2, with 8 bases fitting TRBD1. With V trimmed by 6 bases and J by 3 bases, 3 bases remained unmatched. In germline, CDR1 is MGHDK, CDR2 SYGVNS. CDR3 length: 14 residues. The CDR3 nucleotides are TGTGCCAGCAGAGACAGGGGCTACACCGGGGAGCTGTTTTTT. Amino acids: CASRDRGYTGELFF. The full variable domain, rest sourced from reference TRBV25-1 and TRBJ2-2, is EADIYQTPRYLVIGTGKKITLECSQTMGHDKMYWYQQDPGMELHLIHYSYGVNSTEKGDLSSESTVSRIRTEHFPLTLESARPSHTSQYLCASRDRGYTGELFFGEGSRLTVL.

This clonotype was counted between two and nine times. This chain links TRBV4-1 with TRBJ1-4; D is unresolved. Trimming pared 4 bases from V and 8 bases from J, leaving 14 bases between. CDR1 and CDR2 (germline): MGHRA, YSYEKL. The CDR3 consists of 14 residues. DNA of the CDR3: TGCGCCAGCAGCCGACCAAGGCAAGGCGAAAAACTGTTTTTT. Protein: CASSRPRQGEKLFF.

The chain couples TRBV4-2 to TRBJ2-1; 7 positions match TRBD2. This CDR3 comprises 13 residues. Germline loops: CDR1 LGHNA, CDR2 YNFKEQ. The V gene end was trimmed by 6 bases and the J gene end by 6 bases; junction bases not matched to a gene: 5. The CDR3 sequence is CASRPGTTNEQFF. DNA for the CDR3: TGTGCCAGCAGGCCCGGGACTACCAATGAGCAGTTCTTC.

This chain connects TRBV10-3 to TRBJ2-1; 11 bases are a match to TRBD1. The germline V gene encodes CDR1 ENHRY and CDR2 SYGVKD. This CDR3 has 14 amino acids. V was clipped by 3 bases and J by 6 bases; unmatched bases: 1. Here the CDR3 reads CAISDGTGGNEQFF. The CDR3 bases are TGTGCCATCAGTGACGGGACAGGGGGCAATGAGCAGTTCTTC.

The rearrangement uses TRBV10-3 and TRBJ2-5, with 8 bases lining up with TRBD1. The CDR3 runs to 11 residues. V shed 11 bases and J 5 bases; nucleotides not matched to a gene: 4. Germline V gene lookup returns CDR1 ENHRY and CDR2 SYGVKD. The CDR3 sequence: CAAGGGETQYF. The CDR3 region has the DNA TGTGCCGCAGGGGGCGGGGAGACCCAGTACTTC.

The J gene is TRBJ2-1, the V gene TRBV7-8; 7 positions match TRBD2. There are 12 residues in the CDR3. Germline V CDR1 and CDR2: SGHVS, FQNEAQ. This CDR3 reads CAGGRALNEQFF. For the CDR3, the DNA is TGTGCGGGGGGGAGGGCCCTCAATGAGCAGTTCTTC.

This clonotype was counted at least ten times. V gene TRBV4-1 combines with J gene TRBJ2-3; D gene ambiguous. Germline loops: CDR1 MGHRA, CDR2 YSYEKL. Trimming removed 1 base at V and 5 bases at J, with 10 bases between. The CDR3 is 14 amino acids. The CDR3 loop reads CASSQVVRRDTQYF. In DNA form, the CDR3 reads TGCGCCAGCAGCCAAGTGGTTAGGCGAGATACGCAGTATTTT.

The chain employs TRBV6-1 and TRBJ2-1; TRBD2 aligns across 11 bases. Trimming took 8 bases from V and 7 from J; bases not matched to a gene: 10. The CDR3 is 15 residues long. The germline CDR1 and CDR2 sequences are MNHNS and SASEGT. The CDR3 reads CASSSTSGSLNEQFF. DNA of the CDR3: TGTGCCAGCTCCTCAACTAGCGGGAGTTTAAATGAGCAGTTCTTC.

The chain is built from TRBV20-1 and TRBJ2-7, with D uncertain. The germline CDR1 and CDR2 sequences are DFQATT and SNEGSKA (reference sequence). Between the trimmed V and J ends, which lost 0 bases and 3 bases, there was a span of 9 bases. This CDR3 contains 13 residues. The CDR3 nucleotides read TGCAGTGCTAGAGACGTGGTGGGCTACGAGCAGTACTTC. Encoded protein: CSARDVVGYEQYF.

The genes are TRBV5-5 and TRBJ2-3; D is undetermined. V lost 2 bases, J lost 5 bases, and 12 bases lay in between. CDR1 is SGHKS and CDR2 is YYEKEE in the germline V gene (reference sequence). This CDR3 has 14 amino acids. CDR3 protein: CASSFIDGRDTQYF. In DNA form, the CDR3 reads TGTGCCAGCAGCTTCATCGACGGACGAGATACGCAGTATTTT.